A single sample is the source of the 27 T cell receptor beta chains below, sequenced in a study of CD8+ T cells in alopecia areata. Sequencing templates came from extracted RNA that was reverse transcribed into cDNA. The data were produced by immunoSEQ multiplex PCR, yet TCRdb's version contains in-frame clones alone and is incomplete. The sample holds 130,000 to 150,000 clones, 80% to 90% seen once. Treatment indicated: oral pan-JAK inhibitor, 5-10 mg twice daily. The source was CD8+ T cells sorted from blood, collected at week 4, from a patient treated with tofacitinib. The receptors originated from a human donor with alopecia areata.

The chain carries TRBV7-8 and TRBJ1-5; D is perhaps TRBD1 (6 bases). The CDR3 has 15 residues. Looked up from germline, CDR1 is SGHVS and CDR2 is FQNEAQ. Deletions cut 5 bases from V and 0 bases from J, with 11 bases between. The CDR3 region is CASSLDRHSNQPQHF. CDR3 DNA: TGTGCCAGCAGCCTTGACAGGCATAGCAATCAGCCCCAGCATTTT. The full variable domain, rest sourced from reference TRBV7-8 and TRBJ1-5, is GAGVSQSPRYKVAKRGQDVALRCDPISGHVSLFWYQQALGQGPEFLTYFQNEAQLDKSGLPSDRFFAERPEGSVSTLKIQRTQQEDSAVYLCASSLDRHSNQPQHFGDGTRLSIL.

The chain is built from TRBV27 and TRBJ2-7; 7 nucleotides agree with TRBD1. J lost 0 bases, V lost 3 bases, and 11 bases had no gene match. In germline, CDR1 is MNHEY, CDR2 SMNVEV (reference sequence). The CDR3 loop spans 17 amino acids. CDR3 DNA: TGTGCCAGCAGTTTCTCCTTCCGGGACAGATACTCCTACGAGCAGTACTTC. This translates into CASSFSFRDRYSYEQYF.

This chain joins TRBV4-1 and TRBJ2-7; tentatively, D is TRBD1 or TRBD2 (5 bases each). Germline CDR1 and CDR2: MGHRA and YSYEKL. The CDR3 extends over 14 amino acids. V gave up 2 bases and J gave up 2 bases, with 10 bases separating them. The CDR3 is CASSQQGRPYEQYF. In DNA, the CDR3 is TGCGCCAGCAGCCAACAGGGACGGCCCTACGAGCAGTACTTC.

This clone has just a few counts. The chain carries TRBV7-2 and TRBJ1-1; no definite D call. The germline V and J ends were trimmed by 1 base and 0 bases, with 3 bases remaining between them. Germline V lookup: CDR1 SGHTA, CDR2 FQGNSA. The CDR3 length is 13 residues. The CDR3 loop is CASSLEMNTEAFF. In nucleotides, the CDR3 is TGTGCCAGCAGCTTAGAAATGAACACTGAAGCTTTCTTT.

The chain is built from TRBV7-6 and TRBJ1-5; 8 bases line up with TRBD1. Trimming cost V 0 bases and J 7 bases; bases outside gene matches: 5. The CDR3 has 15 residues. From germline, CDR1 is SGHVS and CDR2 FNYEAQ. Here the CDR3 reads CASSLAQGAGQPQHF. CDR3 DNA: TGTGCCAGCAGCTTAGCCCAGGGGGCCGGCCAGCCCCAGCATTTT.

J is TRBJ1-5 and V is TRBV5-6; D not resolved. Germline assignment: CDR1 SGHDT and CDR2 YYEEEE. Trimming took off 0 bases at V and 7 bases at J, with 11 bases between the two ends. The CDR3 length is 14 residues. DNA of the CDR3: TGTGCCAGCAGCTTGGAGGGATCGAGGCAGCCCCAGCATTTT. It yields the protein CASSLEGSRQPQHF.

The CDR3 is CSVGANLNTEAFF. DNA of the CDR3: TGCAGCGTGGGGGCGAACCTGAACACTGAAGCTTTCTTT. V gene TRBV29-1 combines with J gene TRBJ1-1; the D gene is possibly TRBD1 (6 bases). Germline loops: CDR1 SQVTM, CDR2 ANQGSEA. The CDR3 length is 13 residues. Trimming cost V 6 bases and J 0 bases, with 11 bases left between them.

This clone was seen a handful of times. The V gene is TRBV4-1, the J gene TRBJ2-3; D is uncertain. Germline V gene data show CDR1 as MGHRA and CDR2 as YSYEKL. Trimming removed 1 base at V and 1 base at J, with 9 bases between. The CDR3 has 15 amino acids. The CDR3 sequence: CASSQGARCTDTQYF. CDR3 DNA: TGCGCCAGCAGCCAAGGGGCTAGGTGCACAGATACGCAGTATTTT.

The rearrangement uses TRBV10-3 and TRBJ1-1; D is possibly TRBD1 (5 bases). This CDR3 contains 14 residues. The germline gives CDR1 ENHRY, CDR2 SYGVKD. The ends were cut back, 6 bases at V and 0 bases at J, with 11 bases in the middle. Written as DNA, the CDR3 is TGTGCCATCAGCGGGGGAGCAATGAACACTGAAGCTTTCTTT. Its translation is CAISGGAMNTEAFF.

The rearrangement uses TRBV5-1 and TRBJ2-5; perhaps D is TRBD1 or TRBD2 (6 bases each). Germline CDR1 SGHRS, CDR2 YFSETQ. The CDR3 covers 17 residues. V lost 0 bases to trimming and J lost 5 bases, with 20 bases between them. CDR3 bases: TGCGCCAGCAGCTTGGCCGGGGGCCCCCCGGCCGGGGAGACCCAGTACTTC. Translation: CASSLAGGPPAGETQYF.

Worth noting for this clone: A junction end diverges from the germline sequence, so it may reflect a read error. The J gene is TRBJ2-7, the V gene TRBV5-6, with D uncertain. Per the germline V gene, CDR1 is SGHDT and CDR2 is YYEEEE. This CDR3 has 15 residues. As DNA, the CDR3 is TGTACCAGCAGCCAACCTAGAGGATCATTCTACGAGCAGTACTTC. Residues: CTSSQPRGSFYEQYF.

Only a few counts were recorded for this clone. The chain is built from TRBV2 and TRBJ2-1, with D possibly being TRBD2 (5 bases). Looked up from germline, CDR1 is SNHLY and CDR2 is FYNNEI. V was shortened by 6 bases and J by 9 bases, with 21 bases between the two germline ends. CDR3 length: 15 amino acids. CDR3 coding DNA: TGTGCCAGCAGCCCCGGGGAGCCCGACCTTAGTGAGCAGTTCTTC. Translating it yields CASSPGEPDLSEQFF.

The CDR3 reads CASSLDGSSYEQYF. The CDR3 nucleotides are TGTGCCAGCAGTTTAGACGGGAGCTCCTACGAGCAGTACTTC. The rearrangement uses TRBV27 and TRBJ2-7, with D perhaps matching TRBD2 (6 bases). This CDR3 is built from 14 residues. Trimming removed 2 bases at V and 0 bases at J, with 8 bases between. The germline gives CDR1 MNHEY, CDR2 SMNVEV (reference sequence).

The chain couples TRBV9 to TRBJ1-2; a possible D gene is TRBD1 (6 bases). Trimming took off 3 bases at V and 10 bases at J, with 13 bases between the two ends. This CDR3 spans 12 amino acids. CDR1 SGDLS and CDR2 YYNGEE come from the germline V gene. The CDR3, as DNA: TGTGCCAGCAGCGGTAAACAGGGTGTCTACACCTTC. Translation gives CASSGKQGVYTF.

The V call is TRBV29-1, the J call TRBJ1-2, with D perhaps matching TRBD1 (5 bases). Germline V lookup: CDR1 SQVTM, CDR2 ANQGSEA. This CDR3 has 14 residues. The V end lost 1 base, the J end lost 0 bases, and 9 bases lay between the germline ends. CDR3 nucleotide sequence: TGCAGCGTTGAAGCCCCGACAGCTAACTATGGCTACACCTTC. Protein: CSVEAPTANYGYTF.

A note on this clone: Relative to the germline gene, one junction end is altered; a read error may explain this. This rearrangement joins TRBV7-9 to TRBJ2-3, with TRBD2 identical over 12 bases. CDR1 and CDR2 from the germline V gene are SEHNR and FQNEAQ (reference sequence). This CDR3 comprises 16 residues. The CDR3 loop reads CASSPSASGGGIKPDF. The CDR3 DNA follows: TGTGCCAGCAGCCCGTCGGCTAGCGGGGGGGGCATCAAACCGGATTTT.

V and J are TRBV2 and TRBJ2-4, with 11 positions matching TRBD1. The V gene end was trimmed by 4 bases and the J gene end by 3 bases; junction bases not matched to a gene: 5. This CDR3 contains 16 residues. The germline CDR1 and CDR2 sequences are SNHLY and FYNNEI. CDR3 coding DNA: TGTGCCAGCAGTGTAGGGACAGGGGGTGACAAAAACATTCAGTACTTC. Translated: CASSVGTGGDKNIQYF.

Here the CDR3 DNA reads TGCAGCGTTGAGGTAGGGTATGGCTACACCTTC. This encodes CSVEVGYGYTF. The J gene is TRBJ1-2, the V gene TRBV29-1; D gene ambiguous. The CDR3 loop spans 11 amino acids. Looked up from germline, CDR1 is SQVTM and CDR2 is ANQGSEA. V was pared by 3 bases and J by 5 bases, with 7 bases between.

The chain is built from TRBV19 and TRBJ2-1; 8 bases agree with TRBD2. Losses at the gene ends were 3 bases for V and 5 bases for J; bases not matched to a gene: 6. Germline CDR1 is LNHDA and CDR2 is SQIVND (reference sequence). The CDR3 totals 15 residues. The CDR3 loop is CASSISRGGNNEQFF. Written as DNA, the CDR3 is TGTGCCAGTAGTATCTCCCGGGGGGGGAACAATGAGCAGTTCTTC.

As regards this clone: Other DNA sequences in this specimen translate into the identical CDR3. The chain links TRBV7-9 to TRBJ1-6; D is unclear. This CDR3 is 12 amino acids long. Germline assignment: CDR1 SEHNR and CDR2 FQNEAQ (reference sequence). Trimming removed 1 base at V and 8 bases at J, with 3 bases between. The CDR3, as DNA: TGTGCCAGCAGCTTAGGGGATTCACCCCTCCACTTT. It codes for CASSLGDSPLHF.

This clone was counted a single time. This chain connects TRBV25-1 to TRBJ2-1; D unresolved. Germline CDR1 is MGHDK and CDR2 is SYGVNS. CDR3 length: 12 residues. V gave up 3 bases and J gave up 7 bases, with 7 bases separating them. The CDR3, as DNA: TGTGCCAGCAGTGATATGGGGAATGAGCAGTTCTTC. Protein product: CASSDMGNEQFF. Combining the CDR3 with reference TRBV25-1 and TRBJ2-1 gives the whole variable domain EADIYQTPRYLVIGTGKKITLECSQTMGHDKMYWYQQDPGMELHLIHYSYGVNSTEKGDLSSESTVSRIRTEHFPLTLESARPSHTSQYLCASSDMGNEQFFGPGTRLTVL.

The chain employs TRBV5-1 and TRBJ2-5; D ambiguous. Trimming cost V 1 base and J 5 bases, with 15 bases left between them. Germline values: CDR1 SGHRS, CDR2 YFSETQ. This CDR3 is built from 15 residues. The CDR3 here is CASSLFDQERETQYF. CDR3 nucleotides: TGCGCCAGCAGCTTGTTCGACCAAGAGAGGGAGACCCAGTACTTC.

The chain uses TRBV7-9 and TRBJ2-5, with 12 bases fitting TRBD1. After removal of 5 bases from V and 5 bases from J, the junction contained 3 bases not matched to a gene. Germline CDR1 SEHNR, CDR2 FQNEAQ (reference sequence). The CDR3 has 14 residues. CDR3 DNA: TGTGCCAGCAGCCCGGGACAGGGGGCGGAGACCCAGTACTTC. This sequence encodes CASSPGQGAETQYF.

This clone is judged medium-sized. This chain connects TRBV5-4 to TRBJ2-2; D gene ambiguous. The CDR3 is 15 amino acids. The V and J ends lost 1 base and 7 bases respectively, with 14 bases between them. Germline V gene sequence: CDR1 SGHNT, CDR2 YYREEE (reference sequence). The CDR3 coding sequence is TGTGCCAGCAGCTTGCCGTCCGGGCATAACGGGGAGCTGTTTTTT. Translated, it gives CASSLPSGHNGELFF. The full variable domain, with the rest looked up from reference TRBV5-4 and TRBJ2-2, is ETGVTQSPTHLIKTRGQQVTLRCSSQSGHNTVSWYQQALGQGPQFIFQYYREEENGRGNFPPRFSGLQFPNYSSELNVNALELDDSALYLCASSLPSGHNGELFFGEGSRLTVL.

There are a few counts of this clone. The genes are TRBV27 and TRBJ1-4, with 7 bases identical to TRBD1. Germline V gene lookup returns CDR1 MNHEY and CDR2 SMNVEV (reference sequence). The CDR3 runs to 15 residues. J was trimmed by 5 bases and V by 6 bases; bases with no gene match: 9. CDR3 region: CASSQGGAWNEKLFF. In DNA form, the CDR3 reads TGTGCCAGCAGCCAAGGGGGCGCATGGAATGAAAAACTGTTTTTT.

In this sample, this clone turned up many times. The V gene is TRBV19, the J gene TRBJ2-7; D is unclear. In germline, CDR1 is LNHDA, CDR2 SQIVND (reference sequence). The CDR3 has 14 residues. The germline V and J ends were trimmed by 1 base and 2 bases, with 9 bases remaining between them. The CDR3 loop reads CASSIVGTAYEQYF. CDR3 sequence (DNA): TGTGCCAGTAGTATAGTTGGCACCGCCTACGAGCAGTACTTC.

Only a few counts were recorded for this clone. The chain is built from TRBV14 and TRBJ1-1, with 10 bases lining up with TRBD1. The junction had 7 bases not matched to a gene; V was cut back by 5 bases and J by 1 base. This CDR3 comprises 16 residues. Germline CDR1 SGHDN, CDR2 FVKESK. The CDR3 bases are TGTGCCAGCAGCACCCGAAGGACAGGGGGGAACACTGAAGCTTTCTTT. The encoded protein is CASSTRRTGGNTEAFF.